These 17 T cell receptor beta chains share one sample of origin, sequenced in a study of identical twins. TCRdb fed the 5' RACE reads into MiXCR, producing one record per CDR3 protein. The sample consists of 400,000 to 650,000 distinct CDR3 sequences, under 25% of them appearing once. These records were also assigned to another study, of T cells expressing NK-cell markers.

What was sequenced was CD4+ T cells sorted from blood. These receptors all stem from a woman under 30 in good health.

The table lists this clonotype with a few counts. The chain recombines TRBV10-2 with TRBJ1-2, with 8 bases lining up with TRBD1. J gave up 2 bases and V 6 bases, and 8 bases lay outside the gene matches. The CDR3 is made up of 15 amino acids. From germline, CDR1 is WSHSY and CDR2 SAAADI. CDR3 sequence: CASSAGQARNYGYTF. The CDR3, as DNA: TGCGCCAGCAGCGCGGGACAGGCCAGAAACTATGGCTACACCTTC.

J is TRBJ2-7 and V is TRBV5-6; the D gene could be TRBD1 or TRBD2 (5 bases each). The CDR3 is 16 amino acids. Trimming removed 3 bases from V and 2 bases from J, with 18 bases in between. Per the germline V gene, CDR1 is SGHDT and CDR2 is YYEEEE. CDR3 nucleotides: TGTGCCAGCAGCTGGACCGGGCTCGGGGCGACCTACGAGCAGTACTTC. The encoded protein is CASSWTGLGATYEQYF. The whole variable domain, remainder taken from reference TRBV5-6 and TRBJ2-7, is DAGVTQSPTHLIKTRGQQVTLRCSPKSGHDTVSWYQQALGQGPQFIFQYYEEEERQRGNFPDRFSGHQFPNYSSELNVNALLLGDSALYLCASSWTGLGATYEQYFGPGTRLTVT.

As DNA, the CDR3 is TGTGCCAGCAGCCCGGTCCTGGGGACATTAGCCAAAAACATTCAGTACTTC. Protein: CASSPVLGTLAKNIQYF. This sequence joins TRBV7-9 and TRBJ2-4; TRBD1 might be the D (6 bases). Between the trimmed V and J ends, which lost 5 bases and 0 bases, there was a span of 17 bases. The CDR3 is 17 amino acids. Germline assignment: CDR1 SEHNR and CDR2 FQNEAQ (reference sequence).

This chain connects TRBV7-2 to TRBJ1-2, with 7 bases matching TRBD1. Trimming at V came to 5 bases and at J to 2 bases, leaving 5 bases not matched to a gene. CDR3 length: 14 amino acids. Looked up from germline, CDR1 is SGHTA and CDR2 is FQGNSA. The CDR3 loop reads CASSGPDRNYGYTF. The DNA for the CDR3 is TGTGCCAGCAGCGGGCCGGACAGGAACTATGGCTACACCTTC.

The chain recombines TRBV5-1 with TRBJ1-1; D is possibly TRBD1 (5 bases). The germline CDR1 and CDR2 sequences are SGHRS and YFSETQ. Trimming took 4 bases from V and 1 from J, leaving 23 bases between them. The CDR3 contains 18 residues. In nucleotides, the CDR3 is TGCGCCAGCAGCACCGCCGCCGGGGGGGGACTCTCGAACACTGAAGCTTTCTTT. Protein: CASSTAAGGGLSNTEAFF.

The gene calls are TRBV7-2 and TRBJ2-1; TRBD1 or TRBD2 may be the D gene (5 bases each). V was shortened by 7 bases and J by 5 bases, with 15 bases between the two germline ends. Germline CDR1 SGHTA, CDR2 FQGNSA. The CDR3 loop spans 14 amino acids. The DNA for the CDR3 is TGTGCCAGCACCCGAGGGGCTCACCACAATGAGCAGTTCTTC. Residues: CASTRGAHHNEQFF.

The rearrangement joins TRBV2 to TRBJ1-2, with D hard to call. The CDR3 loop spans 12 amino acids. The V end was cut by 11 bases, the J end by 2 bases, with 12 bases between. Germline CDR1 SNHLY, CDR2 FYNNEI. CDR3 sequence reads: CAAPPVNYGYTF. The CDR3 coding sequence is TGTGCCGCCCCCCCAGTCAACTATGGCTACACCTTC.

This clonotype occurred many times. This chain links TRBV6-1 with TRBJ1-1; D ambiguous. This CDR3 has 15 amino acids. Deletions cut 6 bases from V and 4 bases from J, with 18 bases between. The germline gives CDR1 MNHNS, CDR2 SASEGT. The CDR3 protein is CASRSVILRGTEAFF. The CDR3 nucleotides read TGTGCCAGCAGATCAGTGATCCTGCGGGGCACTGAAGCTTTCTTT.

This clonotype was detected a few times. The chain joins TRBV10-2 to TRBJ1-2; D is ambiguous. The CDR3 loop spans 14 amino acids. V shed 4 bases and J shed 7 bases, with 16 bases lying between them. Looked up from germline, CDR1 is WSHSY and CDR2 is SAAADI. CDR3 loop: CASSGSSAGTGYTF. The CDR3 nucleotides read TGCGCCAGCAGTGGTTCTTCCGCGGGTACTGGCTACACCTTC.

This clonotype has more than one count but fewer than ten. This sequence joins TRBV29-1 and TRBJ1-1; D is unresolved. CDR3 size: 14 residues. The V end was cut by 3 bases, the J end by 4 bases, with 15 bases between. The germline gives CDR1 SQVTM, CDR2 ANQGSEA. CDR3 protein: CSVDARDFGTEAFF. For the CDR3, the DNA is TGCAGCGTTGATGCAAGGGATTTTGGCACTGAAGCTTTCTTT.

This rearrangement joins TRBV5-5 to TRBJ2-2; D might be TRBD1 (6 bases). The CDR3 consists of 15 residues. The V gene's germline CDR1 is SGHKS and CDR2 YYEKEE (reference sequence). With 1 base removed from V and 4 bases from J, the gap between germline ends came to 11 bases. CDR3 region: CASSLSTGLTGELFF. The CDR3 bases are TGTGCCAGCAGCTTGTCGACAGGACTCACCGGGGAGCTGTTTTTT.

V and J are TRBV6-1 and TRBJ1-2; perhaps TRBD1 as D (5 bases). The ends were cut back, 7 bases at V and 5 bases at J, with 17 bases in the middle. Germline CDR1 MNHNS, CDR2 SASEGT. The CDR3 length is 14 residues. This chain's CDR3 is CASTTGTDDYGYTF. Written as DNA, the CDR3 is TGTGCCAGCACCACCGGGACGGATGATTATGGCTACACCTTC.

The chain has TRBV20-1 and TRBJ2-3, with a possible D match to TRBD2 (5 bases). Trimming cost V 6 bases and J 2 bases, with 12 bases left between them. Germline values: CDR1 DFQATT, CDR2 SNEGSKA (reference sequence). The CDR3 runs 13 residues. The DNA of the CDR3 is TGCAGTGCCACCGGGGTCCACACAGATACGCAGTATTTT. Translation gives CSATGVHTDTQYF.

This clonotype was seen a single time. The chain links TRBV4-3 to TRBJ2-4, with 8 bases fitting TRBD2. Germline CDR1 reads LGHNA; CDR2 reads YSLEER. J was trimmed by 9 bases and V by 3 bases; bases with no gene match: 10. CDR3 length: 15 residues. In DNA, the CDR3 is TGCGCCAGCAGCCACAGACGAGCGGGAGAGGGCATTCAGTACTTC. Residues: CASSHRRAGEGIQYF.

The rearrangement links TRBV7-2 to TRBJ2-1; 7 bases map to TRBD2. CDR1 is SGHTA and CDR2 is FQGNSA in the germline V gene. This CDR3 contains 17 residues. V shed 4 bases and J 5 bases; nucleotides not matched to a gene: 14. The CDR3 nucleotides are TGTGCCAGCAGCTCCCGGGGTGCGGGAGAGGGCAACAATGAGCAGTTCTTC. Translated, it gives CASSSRGAGEGNNEQFF.

This clonotype was observed many times. The chain employs TRBV5-5 and TRBJ1-2; D uncertain. V lost 0 bases, J lost 2 bases, and 8 bases lay in between. Germline CDR1 SGHKS, CDR2 YYEKEE (reference sequence). The CDR3 is 14 amino acids. The DNA for the CDR3 is TGTGCCAGCAGCTTGGCCCCACGGAACTATGGCTACACCTTC. It specifies CASSLAPRNYGYTF.

This clonotype has ten or more counts. The CDR3 region is CASSLRLANTGELFF. CDR3 coding DNA: TGTGCCAGCAGCTTACGACTAGCGAACACCGGGGAGCTGTTTTTT. The chain recombines TRBV7-2 with TRBJ2-2, with a weak D call TRBD2 (6 bases). Germline CDR1 is SGHTA and CDR2 is FQGNSA. V lost 2 bases and J 0 bases, leaving 7 bases between the germline ends. This CDR3 has 15 residues.